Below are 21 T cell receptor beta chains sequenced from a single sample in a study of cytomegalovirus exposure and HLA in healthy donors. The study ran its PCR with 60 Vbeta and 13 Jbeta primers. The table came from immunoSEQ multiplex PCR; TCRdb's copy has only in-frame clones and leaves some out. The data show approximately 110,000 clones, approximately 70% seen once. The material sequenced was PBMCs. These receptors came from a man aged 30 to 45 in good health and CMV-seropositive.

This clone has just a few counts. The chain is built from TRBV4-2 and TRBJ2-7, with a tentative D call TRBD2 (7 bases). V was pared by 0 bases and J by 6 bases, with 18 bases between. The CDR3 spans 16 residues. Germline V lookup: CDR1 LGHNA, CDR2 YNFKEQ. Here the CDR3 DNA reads TGTGCCAGCAGCCAAGACGGGTGGGGGGGCCTAGGCGAGCAGTACTTC. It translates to CASSQDGWGGLGEQYF.

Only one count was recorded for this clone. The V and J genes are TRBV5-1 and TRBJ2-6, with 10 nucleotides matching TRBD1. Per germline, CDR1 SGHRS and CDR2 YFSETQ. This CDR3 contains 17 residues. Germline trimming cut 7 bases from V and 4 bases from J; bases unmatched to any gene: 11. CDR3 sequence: CASRRDRGGFGANVLTF. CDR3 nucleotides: TGCGCCAGCCGAAGGGACAGGGGAGGGTTCGGGGCCAACGTCCTGACTTTC.

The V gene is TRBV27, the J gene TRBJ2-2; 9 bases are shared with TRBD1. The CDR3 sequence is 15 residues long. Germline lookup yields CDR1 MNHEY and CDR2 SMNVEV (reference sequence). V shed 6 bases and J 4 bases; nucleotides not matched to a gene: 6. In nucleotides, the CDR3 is TGTGCCAGCAGGCCACAGGGGGCGGGCACCGGGGAGCTGTTTTTT. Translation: CASRPQGAGTGELFF.

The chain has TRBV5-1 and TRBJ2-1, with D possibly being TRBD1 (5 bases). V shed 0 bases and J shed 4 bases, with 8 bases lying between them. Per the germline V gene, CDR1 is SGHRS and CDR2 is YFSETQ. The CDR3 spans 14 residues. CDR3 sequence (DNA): TGCGCCAGCAGCTTGGGACAGAAGTACAATGAGCAGTTCTTC. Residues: CASSLGQKYNEQFF.

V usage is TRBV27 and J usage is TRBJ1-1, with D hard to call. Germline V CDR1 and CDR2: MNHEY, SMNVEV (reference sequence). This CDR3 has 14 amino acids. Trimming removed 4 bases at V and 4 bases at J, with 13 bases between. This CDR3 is CASSSIDRGTEAFF. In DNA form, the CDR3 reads TGTGCCAGCAGTTCAATAGACCGGGGCACTGAAGCTTTCTTT.

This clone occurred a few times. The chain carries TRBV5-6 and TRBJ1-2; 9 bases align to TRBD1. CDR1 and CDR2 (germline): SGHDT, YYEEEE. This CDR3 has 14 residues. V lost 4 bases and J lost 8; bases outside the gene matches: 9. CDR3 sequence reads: CASSPSDRGRGYTF. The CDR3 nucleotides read TGTGCCAGCAGCCCCTCTGACAGGGGGAGAGGCTACACCTTC.

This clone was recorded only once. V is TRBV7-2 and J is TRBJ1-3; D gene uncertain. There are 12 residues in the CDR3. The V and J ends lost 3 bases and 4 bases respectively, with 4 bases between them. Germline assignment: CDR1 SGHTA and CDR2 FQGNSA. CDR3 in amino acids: CASSLRGNTIYF. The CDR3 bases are TGTGCCAGCAGCTTGAGGGGAAACACCATATATTTT.

CDR3 sequence (DNA): TGTGCCAGCAGCGGACAGGGAAAGGATCAGCCCCAGCATTTT. Translation: CASSGQGKDQPQHF. The chain carries TRBV2 and TRBJ1-5; 8 nucleotides line up with TRBD1. Trimming removed 6 bases from V and 5 bases from J; junction bases left unmatched: 6. Germline V gene lookup returns CDR1 SNHLY and CDR2 FYNNEI. This CDR3 is built from 14 residues. The entire variable domain, with the rest obtained from reference TRBV2 and TRBJ1-5, is as follows: EPEVTQTPSHQVTQMGQEVILRCVPISNHLYFYWYRQILGQKVEFLVSFYNNEISEKSEIFDDQFSVERPDGSNFTLKIRSTKLEDSAMYFCASSGQGKDQPQHFGDGTRLSIL.

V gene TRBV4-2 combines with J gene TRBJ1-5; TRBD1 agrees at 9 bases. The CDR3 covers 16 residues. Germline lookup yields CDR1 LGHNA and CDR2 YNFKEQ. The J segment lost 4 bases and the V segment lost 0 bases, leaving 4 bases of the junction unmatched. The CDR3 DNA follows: TGTGCCAGCAGCCAAGAACAGGGGGCAGGTAATCAGCCCCAGCATTTT. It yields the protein CASSQEQGAGNQPQHF.

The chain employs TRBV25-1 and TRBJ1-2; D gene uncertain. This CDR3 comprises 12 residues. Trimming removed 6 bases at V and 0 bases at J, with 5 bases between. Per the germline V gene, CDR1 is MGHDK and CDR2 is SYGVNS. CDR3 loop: CASRQSNYGYTF. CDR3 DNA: TGTGCCAGCAGACAGTCTAACTATGGCTACACCTTC.

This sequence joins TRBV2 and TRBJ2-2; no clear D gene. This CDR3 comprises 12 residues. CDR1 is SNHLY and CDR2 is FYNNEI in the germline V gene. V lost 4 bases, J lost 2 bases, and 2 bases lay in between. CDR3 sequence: CASSVNTGELFF. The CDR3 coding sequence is TGTGCCAGCAGTGTAAACACCGGGGAGCTGTTTTTT.

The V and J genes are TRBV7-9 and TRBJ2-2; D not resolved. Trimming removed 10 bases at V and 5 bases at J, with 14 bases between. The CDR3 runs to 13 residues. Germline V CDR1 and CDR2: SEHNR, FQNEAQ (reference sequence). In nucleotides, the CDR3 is TGTGCCACCCTCCCCTCGAGGACCGGGGAGCTGTTTTTT. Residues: CATLPSRTGELFF.

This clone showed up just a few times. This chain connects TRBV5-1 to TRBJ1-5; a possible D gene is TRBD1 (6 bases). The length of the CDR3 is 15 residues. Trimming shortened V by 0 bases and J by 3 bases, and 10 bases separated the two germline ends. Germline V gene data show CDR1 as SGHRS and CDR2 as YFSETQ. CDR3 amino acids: CASSLGGGTNQPQHF. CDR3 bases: TGCGCCAGCAGCTTGGGAGGGGGAACCAATCAGCCCCAGCATTTT. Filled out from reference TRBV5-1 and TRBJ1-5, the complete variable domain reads KAGVTQTPRYLIKTRGQQVTLSCSPISGHRSVSWYQQTPGQGLQFLFEYFSETQRNKGNFPGRFSGRQFSNSRSEMNVSTLELGDSALYLCASSLGGGTNQPQHFGDGTRLSIL.

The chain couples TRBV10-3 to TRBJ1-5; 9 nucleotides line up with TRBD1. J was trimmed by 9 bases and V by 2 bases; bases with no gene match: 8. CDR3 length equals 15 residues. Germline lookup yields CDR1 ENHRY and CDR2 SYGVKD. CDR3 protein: CAISEGQGRGWPQHF. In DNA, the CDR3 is TGTGCCATCAGTGAGGGACAGGGGCGCGGGTGGCCCCAGCATTTT.

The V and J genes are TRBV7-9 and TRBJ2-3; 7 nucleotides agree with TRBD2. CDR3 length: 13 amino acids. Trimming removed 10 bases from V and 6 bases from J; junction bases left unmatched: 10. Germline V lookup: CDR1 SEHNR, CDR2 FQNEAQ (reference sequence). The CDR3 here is CATAPGTMDTQYF. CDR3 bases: TGTGCCACGGCACCCGGGACTATGGATACGCAGTATTTT. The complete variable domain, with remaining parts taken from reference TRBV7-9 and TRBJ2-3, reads DTGVSQNPRHKITKRGQNVTFRCDPISEHNRLYWYRQTLGQGPEFLTYFQNEAQLEKSRLLSDRFSAERPKGSFSTLEIQRTEQGDSAMYLCATAPGTMDTQYFGPGTRLTVL.

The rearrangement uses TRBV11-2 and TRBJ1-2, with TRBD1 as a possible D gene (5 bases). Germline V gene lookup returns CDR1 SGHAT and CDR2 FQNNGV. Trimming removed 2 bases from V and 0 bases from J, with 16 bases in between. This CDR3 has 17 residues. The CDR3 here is CASSLTLSGSANYGYTF. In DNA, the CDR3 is TGTGCCAGCAGCTTAACCCTCTCAGGGTCAGCTAACTATGGCTACACCTTC.

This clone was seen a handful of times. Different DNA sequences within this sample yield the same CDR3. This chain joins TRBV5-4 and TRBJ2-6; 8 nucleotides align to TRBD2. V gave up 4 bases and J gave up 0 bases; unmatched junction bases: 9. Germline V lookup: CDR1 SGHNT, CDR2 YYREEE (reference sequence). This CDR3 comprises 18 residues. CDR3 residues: CASSAPGGAYSGANVLTF. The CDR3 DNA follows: TGTGCCAGCAGCGCCCCCGGGGGGGCCTACTCTGGGGCCAACGTCCTGACTTTC.

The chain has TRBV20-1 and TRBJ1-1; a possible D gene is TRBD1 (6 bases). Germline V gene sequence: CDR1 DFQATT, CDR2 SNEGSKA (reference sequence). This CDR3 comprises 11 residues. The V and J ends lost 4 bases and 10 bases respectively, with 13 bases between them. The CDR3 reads CSATNREGAFF. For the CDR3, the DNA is TGCAGTGCTACAAACAGGGAGGGAGCTTTCTTT.

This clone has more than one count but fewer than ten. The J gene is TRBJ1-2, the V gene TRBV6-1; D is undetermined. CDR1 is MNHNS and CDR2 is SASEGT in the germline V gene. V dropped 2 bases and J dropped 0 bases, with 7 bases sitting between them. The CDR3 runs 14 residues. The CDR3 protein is CASSEQVSNYGYTF. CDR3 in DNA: TGTGCCAGCAGTGAACAGGTGTCTAACTATGGCTACACCTTC.

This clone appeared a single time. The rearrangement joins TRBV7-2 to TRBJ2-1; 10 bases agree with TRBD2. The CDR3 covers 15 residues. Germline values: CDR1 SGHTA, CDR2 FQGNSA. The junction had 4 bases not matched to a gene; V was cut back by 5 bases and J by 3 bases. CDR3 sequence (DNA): TGTGCCAGCAGCCAATGGACTAGCGGCTACAATGAGCAGTTCTTC. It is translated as CASSQWTSGYNEQFF. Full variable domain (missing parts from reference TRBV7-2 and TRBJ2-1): GAGVSQSPSNKVTEKGKDVELRCDPISGHTALYWYRQSLGQGLEFLIYFQGNSAPDKSGLPSDRFSAERTGGSVSTLTIQRTQQEDSAVYLCASSQWTSGYNEQFFGPGTRLTVL.

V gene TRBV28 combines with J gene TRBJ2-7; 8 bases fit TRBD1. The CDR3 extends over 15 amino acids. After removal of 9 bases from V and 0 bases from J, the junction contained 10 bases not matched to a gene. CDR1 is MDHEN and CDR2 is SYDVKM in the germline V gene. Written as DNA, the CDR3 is TGTGCCAGTAGGCCAGGGGGCCCTCGCTCCTACGAGCAGTACTTC. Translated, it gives CASRPGGPRSYEQYF.